Following are 13 T cell receptor beta chains from one sample sequenced in a study of cytomegalovirus exposure and HLA in healthy donors. PCR involved 60 Vbeta and 13 Jbeta primers. Sequencing was performed with immunoSEQ multiplex PCR; in TCRdb, only in-frame clones are kept and a portion is missing. The sample holds under 200,000 clones, approximately 71% seen once. Sequences were obtained from PBMCs. All receptors come from a woman in her late teens or twenties in good health and CMV-seropositive.

This clone was detected only once. CDR3 amino acids: CASSPGLASYEQYF. The CDR3 DNA sequence: TGTGCCAGCAGTCCGGGACTAGCCTCCTACGAGCAGTACTTC. V usage is TRBV2 and J usage is TRBJ2-7, with 9 positions matching TRBD2. J lost 0 bases, V lost 5 bases, and 2 bases had no gene match. This CDR3 spans 14 amino acids. The germline V gene has CDR1 SNHLY and CDR2 FYNNEI.

This chain uses TRBV5-1 with TRBJ1-6, with D unresolved. The germline gives CDR1 SGHRS, CDR2 YFSETQ. The ends were cut back, 3 bases at V and 8 bases at J, with 9 bases in the middle. This CDR3 is 13 amino acids long. The CDR3 loop is CASSSRRDSPLHF. In DNA, the CDR3 is TGCGCCAGCAGCTCACGGAGGGATTCACCCCTCCACTTT.

The chain recombines TRBV7-4 with TRBJ1-1; 9 bases line up with TRBD1. The CDR3 length is 17 residues. Germline lookup yields CDR1 SGHVT and CDR2 SQSDAQ. Unmatched junction bases numbered 15, after V lost 6 bases and J lost 4 bases. CDR3 sequence (DNA): TGTGCCAGCAGTCCCGAGACAGGGGGGAAAATTGGCACTGAAGCTTTCTTT. Amino acid sequence: CASSPETGGKIGTEAFF.

The V call is TRBV7-9, the J call TRBJ2-5; TRBD2 might be the D (6 bases). The CDR3 has 14 residues. Germline V gene data show CDR1 as SEHNR and CDR2 as FQNEAQ (reference sequence). Trimming left V 0 bases short and J 2 bases short, with 7 bases between. CDR3 sequence (DNA): TGTGCCAGCAGCTTAGCCCGGGGGCAAGAGACCCAGTACTTC. This translates into CASSLARGQETQYF. The full variable domain, rest sourced from reference TRBV7-9 and TRBJ2-5, is DTGVSQNPRHKITKRGQNVTFRCDPISEHNRLYWYRQTLGQGPEFLTYFQNEAQLEKSRLLSDRFSAERPKGSFSTLEIQRTEQGDSAMYLCASSLARGQETQYFGPGTRLLVL.

The CDR3 loop reads CAIGDGSKADTQYF. The CDR3 nucleotides read TGTGCCATAGGGGACGGGAGCAAAGCAGATACGCAGTATTTT. The gene calls are TRBV10-3 and TRBJ2-3, with D possibly matching TRBD2 (6 bases). This CDR3 is built from 14 residues. CDR1 and CDR2 from the germline V gene are ENHRY and SYGVKD. V gave up 9 bases and J gave up 4 bases, with 17 bases separating them.

The chain couples TRBV5-1 to TRBJ2-5; TRBD2 agrees at 8 bases. The CDR3 loop spans 17 amino acids. The ends lost 3 bases at V and 1 base at J; junction bases unmatched: 11. The germline CDR1 and CDR2 sequences are SGHRS and YFSETQ. The CDR3 DNA sequence: TGCGCCAGCAGCTCCTCCCGACTAGCGCTAGGCCAAGAGACCCAGTACTTC. Translated, it gives CASSSSRLALGQETQYF.

V and J are TRBV27 and TRBJ2-1; a possible D gene is TRBD2 (7 bases). The length of the CDR3 is 16 residues. Trimming removed 5 bases from V and 3 bases from J, with 17 bases in between. From germline, CDR1 is MNHEY and CDR2 SMNVEV (reference sequence). The CDR3 nucleotides are TGTGCCAGCAGTGGGGGGGCCGGGACACTCTACAATGAGCAGTTCTTC. It translates to CASSGGAGTLYNEQFF.

The V gene is TRBV6-5, the J gene TRBJ2-7, with TRBD2 identical over 9 bases. The CDR3 consists of 14 residues. CDR1 is MNHEY, CDR2 SVGAGI, per germline. The V and J ends lost 7 bases and 3 bases, in that order; junction bases with no gene match: 7. The CDR3 nucleotides read TGTGCCAGCAAAGAGACTAGCGGATTCTACGAGCAGTACTTC. The encoded protein is CASKETSGFYEQYF.

This sequence joins TRBV6-1 and TRBJ2-7; 12 nucleotides agree with TRBD2. The junction had 10 bases not matched to a gene; V was cut back by 4 bases and J by 0 bases. This CDR3 contains 18 residues. From germline, CDR1 is MNHNS and CDR2 SASEGT. The CDR3 loop reads CASSARTSGGLSSYEQYF. Here the CDR3 DNA reads TGTGCCAGCAGTGCCCGAACTAGCGGGGGGCTTAGCTCCTACGAGCAGTACTTC.

This sequence joins TRBV7-9 and TRBJ1-4; D not resolved. Between the trimmed V and J ends, which lost 5 bases and 4 bases, there was a span of 8 bases. CDR3 size: 13 residues. Germline V gene sequence: CDR1 SEHNR, CDR2 FQNEAQ (reference sequence). CDR3 amino acids: CASSPGVNEKLFF. DNA for the CDR3: TGTGCCAGCAGCCCCGGGGTTAATGAAAAACTGTTTTTT.

The chain carries TRBV5-1 and TRBJ1-1, with 7 bases aligning to TRBD1. The V gene end was trimmed by 4 bases and the J gene end by 7 bases; junction bases not matched to a gene: 4. The CDR3 length is 12 residues. The germline V gene has CDR1 SGHRS and CDR2 YFSETQ. Written as DNA, the CDR3 is TGCGCCAGCAGCATACAGGGGAATGAAGCTTTCTTT. Translation: CASSIQGNEAFF.

This clone has a handful of counts. This rearrangement joins TRBV4-3 to TRBJ1-5, with TRBD1 identical over 7 bases. Per the germline V gene, CDR1 is LGHNA and CDR2 is YSLEER. After removal of 5 bases from V and 3 bases from J, the junction contained 7 bases not matched to a gene. This CDR3 is 15 amino acids long. CDR3 sequence (DNA): TGCGCCAGCAGCATTAGGACAGGTCTCAATCAGCCCCAGCATTTT. Translated: CASSIRTGLNQPQHF.

The rearrangement joins TRBV7-9 to TRBJ2-3; 7 positions agree with TRBD1. The CDR3 contains 16 residues. V was clipped by 0 bases and J by 1 base; unmatched bases: 4. Looked up from germline, CDR1 is SEHNR and CDR2 is FQNEAQ (reference sequence). In DNA form, the CDR3 reads TGTGCCAGCAGCTTAGCCCAGGGGGAAGGCACAGATACGCAGTATTTT. This translates into CASSLAQGEGTDTQYF.